This T cell receptor (beta chain) was sequenced during a study of T cell repertoires in ileal Crohn's disease. Adults with ileal or ileocolonic Crohn's disease and an indication for resection were eligible. The CDR3 spans 13 residues. Germline V gene lookup returns CDR1 MGHRA and CDR2 YSYEKL. Trimming pared 4 bases from V and 1 base from J, leaving 2 bases between. The assay was immunoSEQ multiplex PCR, and TCRdb's table has in-frame clones only and misses some. The table records about 15,000 clones, around 80% of them present only once. In the case of this clone: Its antigen is unidentified.

Whole-study findings and limits: Active smokers at surgery had more clonal expansions than non-smokers. Endoscopic recurrence occurred in every patient whose clonality exceeded 26.8%.

This rearrangement joins TRBV4-1 to TRBJ2-6; D is uncertain. Sequenced sample: ileal tissue. This receptor was obtained from an adult with Crohn's disease. The CDR3 nucleotides read TGCGCCAGCAGCCTATCTGGGGCCAACGTCCTGACTTTC. Residues: CASSLSGANVLTF.